This TCR beta chain came from a study of blood T cell repertoires in COVID-19. Study details: From the United States, Italy and Spain came samples of acute and convalescent COVID-19. The analysed material was cDNA or gDNA that came from T cells, B-cell-depleted T cells, or PBMCs.

Seattle's cohort entered during active infection and was followed longitudinally. In this sample, this clone turned up once. This CDR3 is built from 15 residues. CDR1 KGHSH and CDR2 LQKENI come from the germline V gene. The J segment lost 5 bases and the V segment lost 3 bases, leaving 6 bases of the junction unmatched. Authors' data handling: Cell counts per sample came from amplifying reference gene primers. Sequenced by immunoSEQ multiplex PCR; TCRdb stores in-frame clones only, minus some. V and J calls and clone size are copied from that table; D and trimming were computed from the DNA. This sample yields some 60,000 clones, of which about 80% are seen a single time; more than 15% belongs to the top ten.

The sequence was collected from a man aged 25-40 years with COVID-19, enrolled during active disease. Sequencing input: peripheral blood. The rearrangement joins TRBV18 to TRBJ2-2; 7 positions match TRBD1. Written as DNA, the CDR3 is TGTGCCAGCTCACCGGGACAGCCGGGGACCGGGGAGCTGTTTTTT. As protein: CASSPGQPGTGELFF.